This paragraph covers one TCR beta chain sequence. This entry is derived from a study of blood T cell repertoires in COVID-19. Overall study: The samples span acute and convalescent COVID-19 from the United States, Italy and Spain. PBMCs, B-cell-depleted T cells, or T cells were the source of the cDNA or gDNA that made up the material.

Authors' processing steps: Estimation of nucleated cell counts relied on the amplification of reference gene primers. Profiling relied on immunoSEQ multiplex PCR, and the TCRdb table lists in-frame clones only, not all of them. For V, J and clone size, that table is used; D and trimming come from the DNA. The table records 130,000 to 150,000 clones, around 86% of them present only once. Trimming cost V 4 bases and J 5 bases, with 13 bases left between them. CDR1 is SGHRS, CDR2 YFSETQ, per germline. This CDR3 comprises 13 residues. This chain connects TRBV5-1 to TRBJ2-7; a weak D match, TRBD1 (6 bases). Source material: peripheral blood. The receptor was derived from a man at least 80 years old with acute or convalescent COVID-19. The CDR3 is CASSDQQGNEQYF. Here the CDR3 DNA reads TGCGCCAGCAGCGACCAACAGGGAAACGAGCAGTACTTC.